This T cell receptor beta chain comes out of a study of T cells in localized non-small cell lung cancer (dated by TCRdb to the early 2020s). With respect to the entire study: T cell repertoires of some 240 early-stage NSCLC patients were analyzed, with tumors being compared against uninvolved tumor-adjacent lungs. The cohort was made up of some 240 treatment-naive NSCLC patients whose localized lung tumors had been resected. Of the NSCLC patients, 120 to 150 were male and some 97 were female, and the mean age was approximately 66 years.

The paper as a whole reports these results and caveats: A median of about 53 of the top 100 tumor clones were detected in paired uninvolved adjacent lung, and 25 to 35 of these tumor clones were also found among the top 100 clones of the paired uninvolved adjacent lung. Uninvolved tumor-adjacent lung showed the highest T cell clonality, higher than tumor, which suggests more focused antigenic responses in the uninvolved tumor-adjacent lung. Higher T cell density in blood was associated with longer overall survival, whereas higher clonality in adjacent lung was associated with shorter survival. Because multi-region sequencing of the tumors was not done, intratumor heterogeneity could not be ruled out. Because of the exploratory design, TCR variables were selected using unadjusted p-values without false-discovery rate correction.

At diagnosis, tumor, uninvolved tumor-adjacent lung and peripheral blood were collected and then preserved as a mix of FFPE and fresh-frozen material. For TCR repertoire profiling, blood samples were analyzed as peripheral blood mononuclear cells. The CDR3 covers 17 residues, taking in both the cysteine and the phenylalanine. Just CDR3 DNA is preserved here, 51 bases in frame from base 1. V is clipped by 5 bases and J by 6 bases, and the sequence between their germline boundaries is 22 bases long. CDR1 and CDR2 (SGHTA, FQGNSA) derive from the germline V gene. In this sample, this clone turned up once. Which antigen it targets is not known. Base qualities are not recorded, but no much larger clone differs from it by a single base. The immunoSEQ Assay was used to sequence TCR beta CDR3 regions from DNA. Per the authors' processing: To compute T cell density, TCR beta template counts were normalized to usable DNA, which was estimated by amplifying housekeeping genes. Richness was estimated using the preseqR package, with extrapolation to 400,000 templates for PBMC samples and to 120,000 templates for tissue samples. Clonality was taken to be one minus Pielou's evenness. Tissue-enriched TCRs were identified by differential abundance testing using productive amino-acid clonotypes, minimum total count 5 and alpha 0.1. The Jaccard Index and the Morisita Overlap Index were used to measure how much the repertoires overlapped between compartments. GLIPH grouped TCR beta CDR3s together with public tetramer-defined viral CDR3s, and a viral motif had to include at least three viral sequences and also show V-gene enrichment. TCRdb took over this immuneACCESS table, retaining in-frame rearrangements with V and J assigned. Such tables are incomplete; in checked studies, under half of the missing clones stem from an unresolved V gene, and the remainder is unexplained. V and J calls and clone size are those listed in that table; D and trimming were worked out from the DNA. The sample records about 40,000 clones, 81% of which are singletons. In total, the top ten clones hold about 7% of the sample.

The receptor was derived from a male donor at least 60 years old with stage II lung adenocarcinoma. The sample consisted of peripheral blood mononuclear cells, taken before any cancer treatment. The rearranged segments are TRBV7-2 and TRBJ2-2; the D gene is perhaps TRBD1 or TRBD2, as each covers 5 bases. The CDR3 protein: CASSPRSGTRGPGELFF. The DNA sequence is given as TGTGCCAGCAGCCCTAGGTCCGGGACCCGAGGGCCCGGGGAGCTGTTTTTT.